The present entry profiles one T cell receptor beta chain with its context. The data were obtained in a study of beta chain features in type 1 diabetes. The study reverse transcribed the entire isolated RNA, so it sequenced expressed TCRB transcripts. Produced via immunoSEQ multiplex PCR; TCRdb's table is partial and in-frame only. The repertoire has about 19,000 clones, approximately 50% of them found once; the top ten carry roughly 0.4%. The sample consisted of stem cell memory CD4+ T cells from blood. The clonotype originates from a man between 18 and 29 years old in good health.

The CDR3 region has the DNA TGTGCCAGCACCGGGACAGTCAACTCAAGGCAGTACTTC. As protein: CASTGTVNSRQYF. The rearrangement links TRBV6-1 to TRBJ2-5; TRBD1 matches at 7 bases. The CDR3 covers 13 residues. Germline V lookup: CDR1 MNHNS, CDR2 SASEGT. Trimming took 7 bases from V and 11 from J; bases not matched to a gene: 13.